These T cell receptor beta chains were read from a single sample in a study of blood T cell repertoires in COVID-19. Some clones are missing from TCRdb's copy, which holds only in-frame ones; the method was immunoSEQ multiplex PCR. The table shows a few hundred thousand clones, with over 80% occurring only once. Sequences were obtained from peripheral blood. The receptors come from a man aged 25 to 40 who had recovered from COVID-19. CDR3s include the opening cysteine and the closing phenylalanine or tryptophan. D genes are given only for firm matches. Clone size is stated in some rows and not others, as once, few, many or a class when expanded.

J | V | size | D | CDR3 | DNA
TRBJ1-5 | TRBV10-3 | once | TRBD1 | CAISKTGGNQPQHF | TGTGCCATCAGCAAGACAGGGGGCAATCAGCCCCAGCATTTT
TRBJ1-2 | TRBV29-1 | NA | NA | CSVGRTDGYTF | TGCAGCGTTGGCCGGACAGATGGCTACACCTTC
TRBJ2-3 | TRBV10-1 | NA | TRBD2 | CASSETGRLAGTDTQYF | TGCGCCAGCAGTGAGACGGGTCGACTAGCGGGCACAGATACGCAGTATTTT
TRBJ2-5 | TRBV5-1 | NA | NA | CASSLEAGVETQYF | TGCGCCAGCAGCTTGGAGGCAGGGGTCGAGACCCAGTACTTC
TRBJ2-1 | TRBV6-4 | few | TRBD1 | CASSASGTGHEQFF | TGTGCCAGCAGTGCATCCGGGACAGGCCATGAGCAGTTCTTC
TRBJ2-2 | TRBV7-2 | NA | NA | CASSLMGGRNTGELFF | TGTGCCAGCAGCTTAATGGGGGGAAGGAACACCGGGGAGCTGTTTTTT
TRBJ2-7 | TRBV9 | once | TRBD2 | CASSVRDYSYEQYF | TGTGCCAGCAGCGTCCGGGACTACTCCTACGAGCAGTACTTC
TRBJ2-7 | TRBV2 | NA | NA | CASSGQGDEQYF | TGTGCCAGCAGTGGGCAAGGGGACGAGCAGTACTTC
TRBJ1-5 | TRBV5-1 | NA | NA | CASSLFQGTQPQHF | TGCGCCAGCAGCTTGTTCCAGGGGACTCAGCCCCAGCATTTT
TRBJ1-5 | TRBV6-1 | NA | TRBD1 | CASSEPMDRVVSNQPQHF | TGTGCCAGCAGTGAACCCATGGACAGGGTGGTTAGCAATCAGCCCCAGCATTTT
TRBJ2-1 | TRBV4-2 | NA | NA | CASSQADYNNEQFF | TGTGCCAGCAGCCAAGCGGACTACAACAATGAGCAGTTCTTC
TRBJ2-3 | TRBV21-1 | NA | NA | CASSKAPTRGCSTDTQYF | TGTGCCAGCAGCAAAGCGCCCACCAGGGGGTGTTCCACAGATACGCAGTATTTT
TRBJ1-2 | TRBV6-5 | once | NA | CASRTRGFYGYTF | TGTGCCAGCAGGACCAGGGGATTCTATGGCTACACCTTC
TRBJ2-3 | TRBV4-1 | NA | TRBD2 | CASSQVSLAAADTQYF | TGCGCCAGCAGCCAAGTGTCACTAGCGGCGGCAGATACGCAGTATTTT
TRBJ1-5 | TRBV5-8 | NA | NA | CASSFRDGSNRPQHF | TGTGCCAGCAGCTTTCGGGATGGGAGCAATCGGCCCCAGCATTTT
TRBJ2-5 | TRBV24-1 | NA | NA | CATSDGQETQYF | TGTGCCACCAGTGACGGCCAAGAGACCCAGTACTTC
TRBJ1-3 | TRBV14 | NA | TRBD1 | CASSQDQGASGNTIYF | TGTGCCAGCAGCCAAGATCAGGGGGCTTCCGGAAACACCATATATTTT
TRBJ2-5 | TRBV19 | NA | TRBD2 | CASSDGSAGGRKETQYF | TGTGCCAGTAGTGATGGGAGCGCGGGGGGGCGGAAAGAGACCCAGTACTTC
TRBJ2-5 | TRBV19 | NA | TRBD2 | CACTSSGGQETQYF | TGTGCCTGCACTTCGAGCGGGGGGCAAGAGACCCAGTACTTC
TRBJ2-4 | TRBV7-9 | NA | TRBD1 | CASSPGTGNTIQYF | TGTGCCAGCAGCCCCGGGACAGGGAATACCATTCAGTACTTC
TRBJ2-7 | TRBV11-2 | NA | NA | CASSWGVPSYEQYF | TGTGCCAGCAGCTGGGGGGTTCCTTCCTACGAGCAGTACTTC
TRBJ1-1 | TRBV12-3/TRBV12-4 | NA | NA | CASSTDSAQAFF | TGTGCCAGCAGTACGGACAGCGCCCAAGCTTTCTTT
TRBJ2-1 | TRBV2 | NA | NA | CASSAQERGEQFF | TGTGCCAGCAGCGCCCAAGAGAGGGGGGAGCAGTTCTTC
TRBJ1-2 | TRBV28 | NA | NA | CASSFQSGVSGYTF | TGTGCCAGCAGTTTTCAGTCGGGGGTGAGCGGCTACACCTTC
TRBJ2-1 | TRBV11-1 | NA | NA | CASSLAEGGQQFF | TGTGCCAGCAGCTTAGCGGAGGGGGGGCAGCAGTTCTTC
TRBJ2-5 | TRBV18 | NA | TRBD2 | CASSPPGLQETQYF | TGTGCCAGCTCACCACCGGGACTACAAGAGACCCAGTACTTC
TRBJ2-7 | TRBV7-2 | NA | TRBD2 | CASRTYSGAGEQYF | TGTGCCAGCAGAACTTACAGTGGAGCGGGGGAGCAGTACTTC
TRBJ2-3 | TRBV7-2 | NA | NA | CASSLARAGGTDTQYF | TGTGCCAGCAGCTTAGCGCGAGCGGGTGGCACAGATACGCAGTATTTT